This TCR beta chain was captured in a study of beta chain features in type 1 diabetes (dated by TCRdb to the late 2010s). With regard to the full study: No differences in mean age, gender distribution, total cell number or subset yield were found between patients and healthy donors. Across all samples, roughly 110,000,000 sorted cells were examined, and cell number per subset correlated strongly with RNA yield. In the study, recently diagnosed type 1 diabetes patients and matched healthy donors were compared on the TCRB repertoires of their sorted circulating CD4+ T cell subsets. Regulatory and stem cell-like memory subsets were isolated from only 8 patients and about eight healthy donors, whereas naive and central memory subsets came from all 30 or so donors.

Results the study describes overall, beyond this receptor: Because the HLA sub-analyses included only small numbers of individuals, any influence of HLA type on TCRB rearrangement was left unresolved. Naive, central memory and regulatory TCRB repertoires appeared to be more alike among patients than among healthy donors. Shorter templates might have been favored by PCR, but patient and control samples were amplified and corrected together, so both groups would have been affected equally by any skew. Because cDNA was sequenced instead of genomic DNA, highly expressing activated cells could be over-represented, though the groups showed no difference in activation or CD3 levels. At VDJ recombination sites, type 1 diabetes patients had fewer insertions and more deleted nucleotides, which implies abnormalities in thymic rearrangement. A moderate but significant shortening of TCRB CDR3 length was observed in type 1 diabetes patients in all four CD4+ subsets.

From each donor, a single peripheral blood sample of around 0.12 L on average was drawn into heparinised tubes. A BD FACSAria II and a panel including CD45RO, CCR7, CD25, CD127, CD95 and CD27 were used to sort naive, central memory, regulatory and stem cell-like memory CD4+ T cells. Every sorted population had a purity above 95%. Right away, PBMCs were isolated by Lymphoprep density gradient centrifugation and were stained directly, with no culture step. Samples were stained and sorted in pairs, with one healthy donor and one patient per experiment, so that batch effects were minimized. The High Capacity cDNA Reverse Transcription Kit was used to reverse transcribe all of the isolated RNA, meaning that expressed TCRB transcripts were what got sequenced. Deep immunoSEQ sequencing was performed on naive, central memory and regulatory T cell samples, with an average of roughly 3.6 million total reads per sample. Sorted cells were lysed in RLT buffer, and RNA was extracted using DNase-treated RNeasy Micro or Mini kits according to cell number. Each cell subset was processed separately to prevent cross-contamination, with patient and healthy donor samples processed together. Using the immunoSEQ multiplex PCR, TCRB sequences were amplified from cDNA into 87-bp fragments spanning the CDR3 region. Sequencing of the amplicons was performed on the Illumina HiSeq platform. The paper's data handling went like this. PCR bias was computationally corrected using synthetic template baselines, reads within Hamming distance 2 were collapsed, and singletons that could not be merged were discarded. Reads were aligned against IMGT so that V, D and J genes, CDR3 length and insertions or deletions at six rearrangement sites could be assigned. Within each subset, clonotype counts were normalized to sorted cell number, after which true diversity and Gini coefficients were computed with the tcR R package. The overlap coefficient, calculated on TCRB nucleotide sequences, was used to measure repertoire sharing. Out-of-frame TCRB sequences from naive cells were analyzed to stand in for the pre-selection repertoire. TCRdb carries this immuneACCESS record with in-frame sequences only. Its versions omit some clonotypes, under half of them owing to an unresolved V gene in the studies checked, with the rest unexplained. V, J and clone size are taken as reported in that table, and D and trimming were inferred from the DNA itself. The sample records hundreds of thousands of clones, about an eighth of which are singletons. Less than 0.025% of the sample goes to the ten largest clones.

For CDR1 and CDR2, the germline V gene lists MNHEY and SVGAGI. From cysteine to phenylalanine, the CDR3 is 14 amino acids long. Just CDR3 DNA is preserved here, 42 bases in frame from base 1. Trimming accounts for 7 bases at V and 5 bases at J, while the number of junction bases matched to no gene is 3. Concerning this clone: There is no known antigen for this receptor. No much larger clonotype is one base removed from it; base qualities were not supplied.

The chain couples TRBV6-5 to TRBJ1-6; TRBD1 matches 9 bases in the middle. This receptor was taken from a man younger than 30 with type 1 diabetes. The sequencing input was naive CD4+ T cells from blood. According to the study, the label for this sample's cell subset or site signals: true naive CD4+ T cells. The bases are TGTGCCAGCAACCGACAGGGGGATAATTCACCCCTCCACTTT. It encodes CASNRQGDNSPLHF.